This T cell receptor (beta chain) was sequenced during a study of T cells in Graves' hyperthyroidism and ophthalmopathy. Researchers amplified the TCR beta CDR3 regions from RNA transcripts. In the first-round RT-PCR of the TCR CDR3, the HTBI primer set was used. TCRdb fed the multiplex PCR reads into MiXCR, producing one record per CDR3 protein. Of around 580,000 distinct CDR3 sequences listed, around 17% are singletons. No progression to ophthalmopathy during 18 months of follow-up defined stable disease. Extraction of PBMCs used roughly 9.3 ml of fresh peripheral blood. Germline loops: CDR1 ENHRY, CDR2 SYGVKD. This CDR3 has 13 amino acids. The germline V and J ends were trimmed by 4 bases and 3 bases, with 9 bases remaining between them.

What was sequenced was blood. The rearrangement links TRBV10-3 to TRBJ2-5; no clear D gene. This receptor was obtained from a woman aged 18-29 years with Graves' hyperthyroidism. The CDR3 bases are TGTGCCATCAGTGGGCAGAATGAAGAGACCCAGTACTTC. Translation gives CAISGQNEETQYF.